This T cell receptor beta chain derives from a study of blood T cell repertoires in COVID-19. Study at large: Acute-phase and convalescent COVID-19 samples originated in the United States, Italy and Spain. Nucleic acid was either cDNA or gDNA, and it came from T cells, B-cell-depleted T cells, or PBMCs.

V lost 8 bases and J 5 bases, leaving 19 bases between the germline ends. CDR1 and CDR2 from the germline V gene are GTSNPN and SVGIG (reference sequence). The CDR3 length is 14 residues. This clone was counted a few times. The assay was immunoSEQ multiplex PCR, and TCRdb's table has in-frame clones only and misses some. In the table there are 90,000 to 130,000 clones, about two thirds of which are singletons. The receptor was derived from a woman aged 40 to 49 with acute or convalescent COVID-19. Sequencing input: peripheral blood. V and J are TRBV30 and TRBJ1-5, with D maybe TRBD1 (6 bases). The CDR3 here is CASNTGTPDQPQHF. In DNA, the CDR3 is TGTGCCAGTAATACCGGGACACCTGATCAGCCCCAGCATTTT.